This T cell receptor beta chain was sequenced for a study of graft-versus-host responses after intestinal transplantation. About the research overall: Once they had received anti-thymocyte globulin induction, all recipients took tacrolimus and steroids for approximately 3 years.

The assay was immunoSEQ multiplex PCR, and TCRdb's table has in-frame clones only and misses some. The profile covers some 4,000 clones, with approximately 83% appearing a single time and 15% taken by the ten largest. There are 10 residues in the CDR3. Graft material was processed, releasing intraepithelial and lamina propria lymphocytes. As to this clone: What it recognizes is unknown.

Regarding the study as a whole: GvH clones turned up in recipient marrow; some had shown up first in ileum or blood. Within the allografts of patients who had graft-donor T cell macrochimerism, graft-versus-host to host-versus-graft clonal ratios were high.

The receptor's source is a human patient who received an intestinal transplant, so some T cells may come from the graft donor. The sample consisted of ileum tissue, taken about 340 days after intestinal transplantation. V and J are TRBV21-1 and TRBJ2-1; the D segment call TRBD2 is taken from the table without a DNA check. TRBV21-1 is a pseudogene segment. Here the CDR3 DNA reads TGTGCCAGCAGGCGGGGATATAAGTTCTTC. Amino acid sequence: CASRRGYKFF.